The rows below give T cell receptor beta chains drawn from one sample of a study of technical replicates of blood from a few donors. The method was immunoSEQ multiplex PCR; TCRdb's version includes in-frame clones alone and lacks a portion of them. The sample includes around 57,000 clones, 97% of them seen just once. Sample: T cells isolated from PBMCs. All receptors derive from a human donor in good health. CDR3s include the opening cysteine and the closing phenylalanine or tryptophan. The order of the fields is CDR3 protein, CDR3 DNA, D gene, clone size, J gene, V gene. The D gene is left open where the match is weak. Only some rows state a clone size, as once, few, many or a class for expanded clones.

CDR3aa: CASQGRPYNEQFF
CDR3nt: TGTGCCAGTCAGGGGAGACCCTACAATGAGCAGTTCTTC
d_gene: -
abundance: -
j_gene: TRBJ2-1
v_gene: TRBV19

CDR3aa: CASSKRWDMGAEAFF
CDR3nt: TGTGCCAGCAGCAAAAGATGGGACATGGGGGCTGAAGCTTTCTTT
d_gene: -
abundance: -
j_gene: TRBJ1-1
v_gene: TRBV27

CDR3aa: CASGSGTGITDTQYF
CDR3nt: TGTGCTAGTGGGTCCGGGACAGGGATAACAGATACGCAGTATTTT
d_gene: TRBD1
abundance: -
j_gene: TRBJ2-3
v_gene: TRBV12-5

CDR3aa: CASISGNNEKLFF
CDR3nt: TGTGCCAGCATCTCAGGGAATAATGAAAAACTGTTTTTT
d_gene: -
abundance: -
j_gene: TRBJ1-4
v_gene: TRBV6-1

CDR3aa: CASSDWGEALNEQFF
CDR3nt: TGTGCCAGCAGTGACTGGGGGGAAGCGCTCAATGAGCAGTTCTTC
d_gene: -
abundance: -
j_gene: TRBJ2-1
v_gene: TRBV6-4

CDR3aa: CASKDPGSYEQYF
CDR3nt: TGCGCCAGCAAGGATCCGGGATCGTACGAGCAGTACTTC
d_gene: -
abundance: -
j_gene: TRBJ2-7
v_gene: TRBV5-1

CDR3aa: CASSLEGQETQYF
CDR3nt: TGTGCCAGCAGCTTGGAGGGGCAAGAGACCCAGTACTTC
d_gene: -
abundance: -
j_gene: TRBJ2-5
v_gene: TRBV5-6

CDR3aa: CASSFGLAPSPGELFF
CDR3nt: TGTGCCAGCAGCTTCGGACTAGCGCCATCCCCCGGGGAGCTGTTTTTT
d_gene: TRBD2
abundance: -
j_gene: TRBJ2-2
v_gene: TRBV11-3

CDR3aa: CASSQAKAGDYSGITDTQYF
CDR3nt: TGTGCCAGCAGCCAAGCAAAGGCAGGGGACTACAGTGGGATCACAGATACGCAGTATTTT
d_gene: -
abundance: -
j_gene: TRBJ2-3
v_gene: TRBV4-2

CDR3aa: CASSGPGTGGYTF
CDR3nt: TGTGCCAGCAGTGGTCCGGGGACAGGTGGCTACACCTTC
d_gene: TRBD1
abundance: -
j_gene: TRBJ1-2
v_gene: TRBV6-1

CDR3aa: CASTLMTGAGSGANVLTF
CDR3nt: TGTGCCAGTACCCTAATGACAGGGGCGGGCTCTGGGGCCAACGTCCTGACTTTC
d_gene: TRBD1
abundance: -
j_gene: TRBJ2-6
v_gene: TRBV19

CDR3aa: CASRGLAGGNEQFF
CDR3nt: TGTGCCAGTCGTGGGCTAGCGGGAGGCAATGAGCAGTTCTTC
d_gene: TRBD2
abundance: -
j_gene: TRBJ2-1
v_gene: TRBV19

CDR3aa: CASSIDPKAYGYTF
CDR3nt: TGTGCCAGTAGTATAGATCCGAAAGCCTATGGCTACACCTTC
d_gene: -
abundance: -
j_gene: TRBJ1-2
v_gene: TRBV19

CDR3aa: CASFPRELAGTTDTQYF
CDR3nt: TGCGCCAGTTTTCCCCGCGAATTAGCGGGGACCACAGATACGCAGTATTTT
d_gene: TRBD2
abundance: -
j_gene: TRBJ2-3
v_gene: TRBV4-1

CDR3aa: CAISEGRGARYEQYF
CDR3nt: TGTGCCATCAGTGAGGGAAGGGGCGCAAGGTACGAGCAGTACTTC
d_gene: -
abundance: -
j_gene: TRBJ2-7
v_gene: TRBV10-3

CDR3aa: CASRLETTGMNTEAFF
CDR3nt: TGTGCAAGTCGCTTAGAGACGACAGGCATGAACACTGAAGCTTTCTTT
d_gene: -
abundance: -
j_gene: TRBJ1-1
v_gene: TRBV12-2

CDR3aa: CASRGSQNEQFF
CDR3nt: TGTGCCAGCAGAGGGAGTCAGAATGAGCAGTTCTTC
d_gene: -
abundance: -
j_gene: TRBJ2-1
v_gene: TRBV6-5

CDR3aa: CASSPLNQPQHF
CDR3nt: TGTGCCAGCAGCCCACTCAATCAGCCCCAGCATTTT
d_gene: -
abundance: once
j_gene: TRBJ1-5
v_gene: TRBV7-8

CDR3aa: CASSLRDSPRSYEQYF
CDR3nt: TGTGCCAGCTCCCTCAGGGATAGTCCTCGCTCCTACGAGCAGTACTTC
d_gene: -
abundance: -
j_gene: TRBJ2-7
v_gene: TRBV6-4

CDR3aa: CASSLKRDTPSFLSSYEQYF
CDR3nt: TGCGCCAGCAGCCTCAAAAGGGACACCCCTAGTTTCCTGAGCTCCTACGAGCAGTACTTC
d_gene: -
abundance: -
j_gene: TRBJ2-7
v_gene: TRBV5-1